This T cell receptor beta chain was captured by sequencing in a study of shared clonotypes between healthy human individuals. Using immunoSEQ multiplex PCR, the repertoire was profiled, and TCRdb retains in-frame clones only, with some absent. The repertoire holds roughly 720,000 clones, with about nine tenths as singletons. The V gene lost 0 bases and the J gene lost 9 bases, with 11 bases spanning the gap. The V gene's germline CDR1 is MRHNA and CDR2 SNTAGT. CDR3 length equals 13 residues. The receptor's source is a man younger than 35 in good health. Some clones in this sample may be carry-over from other donors' samples. The specimen was memory CD8+ T cells from PBMCs. Subset in this sample: CD45RO+ cells pooled with CCR7-negative TemRA cells. This chain uses TRBV6-4 with TRBJ1-1; no firm D call. The chain's CDR3 is CASSDSPTDQAFF. CDR3 in DNA: TGTGCCAGCAGTGACTCCCCCACAGACCAAGCTTTCTTT.